Listed here are 4 T cell receptor beta chains from one sample, sequenced in a study of read filtering for tumor transcriptome and immune sequencing. This library used roughly 400 ng RNA and molecular barcoded adaptors spanning alpha/delta and beta/gamma chains. TCRdb independently ran MiXCR on the reads; one entry per CDR3 protein. The table includes some 30,000 distinct CDR3 sequences, about a fifth detected once. Sequences were obtained from a population of CD138-negative cells sorted from bone marrow. The source is a donor at least 40 years old with multiple myeloma.

This clonotype appeared many times. The gene calls are TRBV5-1 and TRBJ1-6, with TRBD1 as a possible D gene (5 bases). V lost 0 bases to trimming and J lost 11 bases, with 9 bases between them. Germline CDR1 and CDR2: SGHRS and YFSETQ. CDR3 length equals 13 residues. CDR3 sequence reads: CASSLGTTAPLHF. DNA of the CDR3: TGCGCCAGCAGCTTGGGGACAACGGCACCCCTCCACTTT. The whole variable domain, remainder taken from reference TRBV5-1 and TRBJ1-6, is KAGVTQTPRYLIKTRGQQVTLSCSPISGHRSVSWYQQTPGQGLQFLFEYFSETQRNKGNFPGRFSGRQFSNSRSEMNVSTLELGDSALYLCASSLGTTAPLHFGNGTRLTVT.

The V call is TRBV10-1, the J call TRBJ2-7; 7 positions agree with TRBD2. The CDR3 contains 15 residues. After removal of 0 bases from V and 2 bases from J, the junction contained 4 bases not matched to a gene. In germline, CDR1 is WNHNN, CDR2 SYGVQD (reference sequence). Here the CDR3 reads CASSESSGLAYEQYF. The CDR3, as DNA: TGCGCCAGCAGTGAGTCGAGTGGACTAGCCTACGAGCAGTACTTC.

The rearrangement uses TRBV19 and TRBJ2-1, with TRBD2 matching 14 bases. The CDR3 contains 15 residues. The trim removed 6 bases at V and 9 bases at J, leaving 7 bases unmatched. Germline lookup yields CDR1 LNHDA and CDR2 SQIVND (reference sequence). As DNA, the CDR3 is TGTGCCAGTAGATCCGGGACTAGCGGGGGAGGTGAGCAGTTCTTC. Its protein product is CASRSGTSGGGEQFF. Combining the CDR3 with reference TRBV19 and TRBJ2-1 gives the whole variable domain DGGITQSPKYLFRKEGQNVTLSCEQNLNHDAMYWYRQDPGQGLRLIYYSQIVNDFQKGDIAEGYSVSREKKESFPLTVTSAQKNPTAFYLCASRSGTSGGGEQFFGPGTRLTVL.

The sample holds many counts of this clonotype. The rearrangement links TRBV21-1 to TRBJ2-7; the table's D call, TRBD1, has no DNA check behind it. TRBV21-1 is noted as a pseudogene. CDR3 length: 17 residues. The CDR3 DNA follows: TGTGCCAGCAGCAAGCCCGATGGCCCAGGGGGTCCCTACGAGCAGTACTTC. Protein sequence: CASSKPDGPGGPYEQYF.